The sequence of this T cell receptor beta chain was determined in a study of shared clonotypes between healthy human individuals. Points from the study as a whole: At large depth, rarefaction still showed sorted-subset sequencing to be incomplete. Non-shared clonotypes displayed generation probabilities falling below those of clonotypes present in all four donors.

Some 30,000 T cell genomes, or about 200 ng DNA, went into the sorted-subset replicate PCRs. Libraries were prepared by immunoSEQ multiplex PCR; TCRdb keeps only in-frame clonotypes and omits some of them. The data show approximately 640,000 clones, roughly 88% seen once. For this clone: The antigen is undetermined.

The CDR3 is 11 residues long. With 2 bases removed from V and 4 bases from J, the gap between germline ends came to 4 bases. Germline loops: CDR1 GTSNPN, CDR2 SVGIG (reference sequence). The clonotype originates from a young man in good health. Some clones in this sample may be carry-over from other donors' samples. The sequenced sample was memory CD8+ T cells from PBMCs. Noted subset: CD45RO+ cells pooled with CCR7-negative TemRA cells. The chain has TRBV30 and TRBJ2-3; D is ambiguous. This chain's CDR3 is CAWSFPDTQYF. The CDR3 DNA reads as TGTGCCTGGAGTTTCCCAGATACGCAGTATTTT.